The entry below describes one TCR beta chain. These data belong to a study of blood T cells in healthy people across ages. Then a second PCR, running roughly 7 to 12 cycles, was carried out with a sample-barcoded 5' primer and a J-beta primer mix. TCRdb re-called the 5' RACE reads through MiXCR, storing one row per CDR3 protein. Of approximately 800,000 distinct CDR3 sequences listed, roughly 50% were seen once; the top ten hold about 42%. The sample comprised blood. This clonotype was sampled from an elderly man in good health.

The CDR3 coding sequence is TGTGCCACCACGGCTAGCGGGGGAGCCTACCACAATGAGCAGTTCTTC. Its protein product is CATTASGGAYHNEQFF. The chain employs TRBV24-1 and TRBJ2-1; TRBD2 matches at 10 bases. Germline CDR1 KGHDR, CDR2 SFDVKD. V gave up 8 bases and J gave up 5 bases; unmatched junction bases: 11. The CDR3 spans 16 residues.